Following are 30 T cell receptor beta chains from one sample sequenced in a study of cytomegalovirus exposure and HLA in healthy donors. The PCR employed 60 Vbeta primers together with 13 Jbeta primers. Sequenced by immunoSEQ multiplex PCR; TCRdb stores in-frame clones only, minus some. The profile shows about 87,000 clones, roughly 72% of them singletons. The sequenced sample consisted of PBMCs. These receptors were obtained from a man aged 30 to 45 in good health and CMV-seropositive.

This clone was found once. The rearrangement joins TRBV19 to TRBJ1-4; maybe TRBD1 (6 bases). V lost 4 bases, J lost 4 bases, and 13 bases lay in between. The germline V gene encodes CDR1 LNHDA and CDR2 SQIVND (reference sequence). The CDR3 has 15 residues. The CDR3: CASSTDRAINEKLFF. The CDR3 DNA reads as TGTGCCAGTAGTACGGACAGAGCGATTAATGAAAAACTGTTTTTT.

This clone was found once. V and J are TRBV11-2 and TRBJ2-1; 13 bases fit TRBD2. The CDR3 is 18 amino acids. Per the germline V gene, CDR1 is SGHAT and CDR2 is FQNNGV. J was trimmed by 4 bases and V by 5 bases; bases with no gene match: 11. CDR3: CASSLRTSGGETYNEQFF. CDR3 DNA sequence: TGTGCCAGCAGCCTCAGGACTAGCGGGGGAGAAACATACAATGAGCAGTTCTTC. Variable domain in full (rest from reference TRBV11-2 and TRBJ2-1): EAGVAQSPRYKIIEKRQSVAFWCNPISGHATLYWYQQILGQGPKLLIQFQNNGVVDDSQLPKDRFSAERLKGVDSTLKIQPAKLEDSAVYLCASSLRTSGGETYNEQFFGPGTRLTVL.

The rearrangement links TRBV2 to TRBJ2-1; weak D call: TRBD1 (7 bases). The CDR3 is made up of 15 amino acids. V lost 7 bases, J lost 4 bases, and 17 bases lay in between. Germline CDR1 is SNHLY and CDR2 is FYNNEI. This CDR3 is CASTEPRGAYNEQFF. The CDR3 nucleotides read TGTGCCAGCACCGAACCCAGGGGGGCATACAATGAGCAGTTCTTC.

This sequence joins TRBV15 and TRBJ1-5, with unresolved D. From germline, CDR1 is LNHNV and CDR2 YYDKDF (reference sequence). V lost 0 bases and J lost 0, with 12 bases in between. The CDR3 has 17 residues. CDR3 sequence (DNA): TGTGCCACCAGCAGAGAATATGGCACATCTAGCAATCAGCCCCAGCATTTT. Its translation: CATSREYGTSSNQPQHF.

J is TRBJ2-2 and V is TRBV7-8; 7 bases match TRBD2. V lost 3 bases, J lost 13 bases, and 8 bases stayed unmatched. CDR3 length: 13 residues. Germline V CDR1 and CDR2: SGHVS, FQNEAQ. DNA of the CDR3: TGTGCCAGCAGCTTCGCGGGAGCGGGTGGGCTGTTTTTT. Its translation: CASSFAGAGGLFF. Looking up the rest from reference TRBV7-8 and TRBJ2-2 gives the full variable domain: GAGVSQSPRYKVAKRGQDVALRCDPISGHVSLFWYQQALGQGPEFLTYFQNEAQLDKSGLPSDRFFAERPEGSVSTLKIQRTQQEDSAVYLCASSFAGAGGLFFGEGSRLTVL.

This clone was found a few times. This chain uses TRBV11-1 with TRBJ2-7, with 7 positions matching TRBD2. The CDR3 has 14 amino acids. V was clipped by 5 bases and J by 0 bases; unmatched bases: 4. Germline CDR1 SGHAT, CDR2 FQDESV (reference sequence). The CDR3 sequence: CASSLSGFSYEQYF. The CDR3 nucleotides read TGTGCCAGCAGCCTTAGCGGGTTCTCCTACGAGCAGTACTTC. Together with reference TRBV11-1 and TRBJ2-7, the CDR3 gives the full variable domain: EAEVAQSPRYKITEKSQAVAFWCDPISGHATLYWYRQILGQGPELLVQFQDESVVDDSQLPKDRFSAERLKGVDSTLKIQPAELGDSAMYLCASSLSGFSYEQYFGPGTRLTVT.

J is TRBJ1-2 and V is TRBV28, with D unclear. The CDR3 spans 14 residues. The V and J ends lost 5 bases and 1 base respectively, with 11 bases between them. From germline, CDR1 is MDHEN and CDR2 SYDVKM. The CDR3 sequence: CASSLVSNNYGYTF. The CDR3 nucleotides read TGTGCCAGCAGTCTAGTTTCCAATAACTATGGCTACACCTTC.

V usage is TRBV20-1 and J usage is TRBJ1-1; the match to TRBD1 covers 7 bases. Germline-derived CDR1 and CDR2 are DFQATT and SNEGSKA (reference sequence). There are 11 residues in the CDR3. With V trimmed by 5 bases and J by 3 bases, 0 bases remained unmatched. CDR3 sequence (DNA): TGCAGTGCTGGGACAGACACTGAAGCTTTCTTT. It is translated as CSAGTDTEAFF.

This clone was seen a handful of times. The J gene is TRBJ1-1, the V gene TRBV11-1, with 8 positions matching TRBD1. J was trimmed by 4 bases and V by 5 bases; bases with no gene match: 12. From germline, CDR1 is SGHAT and CDR2 FQDESV (reference sequence). CDR3 length equals 16 residues. DNA of the CDR3: TGTGCCAGCAGCACTAGTAGACAGGGGCAGGGCACTGAAGCTTTCTTT. It yields the protein CASSTSRQGQGTEAFF.

This chain uses TRBV10-3 with TRBJ2-3, with D possibly matching TRBD1 (6 bases). Germline V lookup: CDR1 ENHRY, CDR2 SYGVKD. V lost 3 bases and J lost 5, with 21 bases in between. This CDR3 comprises 17 residues. CDR3 bases: TGTGCCATCAGTGAACTTCATGGGGGCGCGGGCCGAGATACGCAGTATTTT. Translated, it gives CAISELHGGAGRDTQYF.

On this clone itself: Relative to the germline gene, one junction end is altered; a read error may explain this. The genes are TRBV30 and TRBJ1-5, with D hard to call. The CDR3 length is 14 residues. Germline V gene data show CDR1 as GTSNPN and CDR2 as SVGIG (reference sequence). CDR3: CAWSSSGRHQPQNF. CDR3 in DNA: TGTGCCTGGAGTTCCTCCGGGAGGCATCAGCCCCAGAATTTT.

This chain joins TRBV7-9 and TRBJ1-1; no reliable D call. V was trimmed by 0 bases and J by 6 bases, leaving 8 bases between them. The V gene's germline CDR1 is SEHNR and CDR2 FQNEAQ (reference sequence). The CDR3 has 13 amino acids. CDR3 nucleotides: TGTGCCAGCAGCTTAGCGGGCGGGGCTGAAGCTTTCTTT. Translating gives CASSLAGGAEAFF.

The chain is built from TRBV27 and TRBJ2-7, with D perhaps matching TRBD2 (6 bases). Germline V gives CDR1 MNHEY, CDR2 SMNVEV (reference sequence). Trimming cost V 2 bases and J 7 bases, with 18 bases left between them. The CDR3 runs to 15 residues. The CDR3 loop reads CASSLQGPKAGEQYF. DNA of the CDR3: TGTGCCAGCAGTTTACAGGGACCCAAGGCGGGAGAGCAGTACTTC.

This clone has a single count. The rearrangement uses TRBV5-4 and TRBJ1-2, with no clear D. Germline CDR1 reads SGHNT; CDR2 reads YYREEE (reference sequence). Trimming took 0 bases from V and 4 from J, leaving 7 bases between them. This CDR3 is 13 amino acids long. CDR3 bases: TGTGCCAGCAGCTTGGGTCTAGGCTATGGCTACACCTTC. Its translation is CASSLGLGYGYTF.

This chain joins TRBV6-5 and TRBJ1-1, with 7 nucleotides matching TRBD1. This CDR3 region has 14 residues. V lost 2 bases and J lost 0; bases outside the gene matches: 0. Germline V gene sequence: CDR1 MNHEY, CDR2 SVGAGI. The CDR3 is CASSYDRVNTEAFF. Here the CDR3 DNA reads TGTGCCAGCAGTTACGACAGGGTGAACACTGAAGCTTTCTTT.

The DNA for the CDR3 is TGTGCCAGCAGTACGGGACAGGGAAGCAATCAGCCCCAGCATTTT. This gives the protein CASSTGQGSNQPQHF. The gene calls are TRBV2 and TRBJ1-5; 9 nucleotides match TRBD1. The trim removed 5 bases at V and 1 base at J, leaving 3 bases unmatched. Germline CDR1 is SNHLY and CDR2 is FYNNEI. The CDR3 covers 15 residues.

The chain joins TRBV27 to TRBJ2-3; 7 bases are a match to TRBD2. J was trimmed by 2 bases and V by 2 bases; bases with no gene match: 4. Germline-derived CDR1 and CDR2 are MNHEY and SMNVEV (reference sequence). The CDR3 has 15 amino acids. The CDR3 protein is CASSLRGLVTDTQYF. In DNA form, the CDR3 reads TGTGCCAGCAGTTTACGAGGACTAGTCACAGATACGCAGTATTTT.

The V call is TRBV5-6, the J call TRBJ1-5; 9 positions agree with TRBD1. Germline loops: CDR1 SGHDT, CDR2 YYEEEE. The CDR3 has 17 amino acids. The J segment lost 3 bases and the V segment lost 1 base, leaving 8 bases of the junction unmatched. The CDR3 protein is CASSLWGQGWVNQPQHF. CDR3 in DNA: TGTGCCAGCAGCTTGTGGGGACAGGGCTGGGTCAATCAGCCCCAGCATTTT. Combining the CDR3 with reference TRBV5-6 and TRBJ1-5 gives the whole variable domain DAGVTQSPTHLIKTRGQQVTLRCSPKSGHDTVSWYQQALGQGPQFIFQYYEEEERQRGNFPDRFSGHQFPNYSSELNVNALLLGDSALYLCASSLWGQGWVNQPQHFGDGTRLSIL.

The chain combines TRBV7-3 with TRBJ1-3; TRBD1 might be the D (6 bases). This CDR3 is built from 16 residues. The V end was cut by 6 bases, the J end by 1 base, with 16 bases between. Looked up from germline, CDR1 is SGHTA and CDR2 is FQGTGA. The CDR3 spells CASRFASRGSGNTIYF. The CDR3 DNA reads TGTGCCAGCAGGTTTGCTAGCAGGGGATCTGGAAACACCATATATTTT.

The gene calls are TRBV7-6 and TRBJ2-3; 12 bases align to TRBD2. Germline CDR1 SGHVS, CDR2 FNYEAQ. This CDR3 region has 16 residues. The V gene end was trimmed by 5 bases and the J gene end by 3 bases; junction bases not matched to a gene: 6. CDR3 loop: CASSSLAGGPTDTQYF. DNA of the CDR3: TGTGCCAGCAGCAGCCTAGCGGGGGGGCCGACAGATACGCAGTATTTT.

The chain couples TRBV5-1 to TRBJ2-3, with 11 bases fitting TRBD2. The junction had 4 bases not matched to a gene; V was cut back by 0 bases and J by 4 bases. The length of the CDR3 is 16 residues. CDR1 and CDR2 (germline): SGHRS, YFSETQ. The chain's CDR3 is CASSLGTSGSADTQYF. CDR3 coding DNA: TGCGCCAGCAGCTTGGGTACTAGCGGGAGCGCAGATACGCAGTATTTT. The full variable domain, rest sourced from reference TRBV5-1 and TRBJ2-3, is KAGVTQTPRYLIKTRGQQVTLSCSPISGHRSVSWYQQTPGQGLQFLFEYFSETQRNKGNFPGRFSGRQFSNSRSEMNVSTLELGDSALYLCASSLGTSGSADTQYFGPGTRLTVL.

This clone was seen a handful of times. The same CDR3 also results from other DNA sequences found in this sample. The J gene is TRBJ1-1, the V gene TRBV5-1; weak D call: TRBD1 (5 bases). Germline V gene data show CDR1 as SGHRS and CDR2 as YFSETQ. The V end lost 0 bases, the J end lost 1 base, and 7 bases lay between the germline ends. This CDR3 contains 14 residues. CDR3 DNA sequence: TGCGCCAGCAGCTTGGGACAGCAGAACACTGAAGCTTTCTTT. Translated, it gives CASSLGQQNTEAFF.

This clone was counted between two and nine times. CDR3 bases: TGTGCCAGCAGTCTAATAGGGGCAACTAATGAAAAACTGTTTTTT. Amino acids: CASSLIGATNEKLFF. The chain uses TRBV7-2 and TRBJ1-4; tentatively, D is TRBD1 (5 bases). V shed 6 bases and J shed 0 bases, with 11 bases lying between them. Germline lookup yields CDR1 SGHTA and CDR2 FQGNSA. The CDR3 runs 15 residues. Filled out from reference TRBV7-2 and TRBJ1-4, the complete variable domain reads GAGVSQSPSNKVTEKGKDVELRCDPISGHTALYWYRQSLGQGLEFLIYFQGNSAPDKSGLPSDRFSAERTGGSVSTLTIQRTQQEDSAVYLCASSLIGATNEKLFFGSGTQLSVL.

This clone was found a few times. The chain couples TRBV6-1 to TRBJ1-1; TRBD1 might be the D (6 bases). Germline loops: CDR1 MNHNS, CDR2 SASEGT. V was trimmed by 5 bases and J by 6 bases, leaving 13 bases between them. The CDR3 covers 13 residues. This chain's CDR3 is CASSFDRWSEAFF. CDR3 nucleotide sequence: TGTGCCAGCAGTTTTGACAGGTGGTCTGAAGCTTTCTTT.

This clone was found a few times. The gene calls are TRBV7-2 and TRBJ2-7, with TRBD2 matching 12 bases. This CDR3 comprises 16 residues. J lost 1 base, V lost 3 bases, and 4 bases had no gene match. Germline V gene sequence: CDR1 SGHTA, CDR2 FQGNSA. The CDR3 here is CASSFNGLAGSYEQYF. CDR3 sequence (DNA): TGTGCCAGCAGCTTTAATGGACTAGCGGGATCCTACGAGCAGTACTTC.

In this sample, this clone turned up once. The chain is built from TRBV2 and TRBJ1-2; TRBD1 matches at 8 bases. The germline CDR1 and CDR2 sequences are SNHLY and FYNNEI. V trimming: 7 bases; J trimming: 4 bases; junction bases outside the gene matches: 8. CDR3 size: 14 residues. The CDR3 here is CASTPDRVAYGYTF. The CDR3 DNA reads as TGTGCCAGCACTCCGGACAGGGTGGCCTATGGCTACACCTTC.

Only a few counts were recorded for this clone. The rearrangement links TRBV7-2 to TRBJ2-7, with unresolved D. Germline V gives CDR1 SGHTA, CDR2 FQGNSA. This CDR3 region has 14 residues. The V and J ends lost 5 bases and 5 bases respectively, with 16 bases between them. CDR3 sequence: CASSPALGSHEQYF. DNA of the CDR3: TGTGCCAGCAGCCCAGCGTTAGGCAGCCACGAGCAGTACTTC.

The rearrangement links TRBV7-9 to TRBJ1-4; D possibly corresponds to TRBD1 (6 bases). Germline V gene sequence: CDR1 SEHNR, CDR2 FQNEAQ (reference sequence). V was trimmed by 5 bases and J by 4 bases, leaving 11 bases between them. This CDR3 comprises 14 residues. For the CDR3, the DNA is TGTGCCAGCAGCCCAGGGGCAATTAATGAAAAACTGTTTTTT. Protein product: CASSPGAINEKLFF.

The V and J genes are TRBV5-4 and TRBJ1-1, with D possibly TRBD1 on 5 matching bases. CDR3 length: 13 residues. CDR1 and CDR2 from the germline V gene are SGHNT and YYREEE (reference sequence). Trimming removed 5 bases from V and 2 bases from J, with 10 bases in between. The CDR3 protein is CASRSDSNTEAFF. The CDR3 DNA sequence: TGTGCCAGCAGGTCAGACAGTAACACTGAAGCTTTCTTT.

The chain uses TRBV29-1 and TRBJ2-7; 10 bases are shared with TRBD1. V lost 6 bases, J lost 1 base, and 3 bases stayed unmatched. The CDR3 totals 13 residues. Germline V CDR1 and CDR2: SQVTM, ANQGSEA. CDR3 region: CSVPGQGSYEQYF. In DNA, the CDR3 is TGCAGCGTCCCGGGACAGGGGTCCTACGAGCAGTACTTC.